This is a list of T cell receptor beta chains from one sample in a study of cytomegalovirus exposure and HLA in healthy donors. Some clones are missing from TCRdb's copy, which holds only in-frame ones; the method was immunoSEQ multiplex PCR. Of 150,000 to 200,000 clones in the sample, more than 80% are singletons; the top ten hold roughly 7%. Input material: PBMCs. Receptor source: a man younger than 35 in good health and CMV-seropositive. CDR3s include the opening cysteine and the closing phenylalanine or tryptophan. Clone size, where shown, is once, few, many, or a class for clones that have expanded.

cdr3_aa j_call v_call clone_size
CASSQAERGLETQYF TRBJ2-5 TRBV4-2 NA
CASTATDRDSNQPQHF TRBJ1-5 TRBV19 NA
CASRPGTANTEAFF TRBJ1-1 TRBV6-5 NA
CASSRTSGDYNEQFF TRBJ2-1 TRBV7-3 NA
CASSLARRRGPYEQYF TRBJ2-7 TRBV11-2 NA
CASTGNALTYEQYF TRBJ2-7 TRBV28 NA
CSVEGGEFTEAFF TRBJ1-1 TRBV29-1 once
CASSFSGTADMGTEAFF TRBJ1-1 TRBV28 NA
CASRTRTGKDYGYTF TRBJ1-2 TRBV2 few
CATSLGTSGYTDTQYF TRBJ2-3 TRBV15 NA
CASSRQREEQYF TRBJ2-7 TRBV27 once
CASSFRAVEGDEQFF TRBJ2-1 TRBV27 NA
CASSRGLRDRDTEAFF TRBJ1-1 TRBV5-1 once
CASSSPRGKANYGYTF TRBJ1-2 TRBV6-5 NA
CASSRPGGSGNEQFF TRBJ2-1 TRBV4-1 NA
CASSPPGIRGGETQYF TRBJ2-5 TRBV18 NA
CSVEVGLGDTQYF TRBJ2-3 TRBV29-1 NA
CASSRGVAHYEQYF TRBJ2-7 TRBV6-4 few
CASRDRGLSNEKLFF TRBJ1-4 TRBV6-1 once
CASSLEAREKSTDTQYF TRBJ2-3 TRBV5-1 NA
CASSGTITGTREQYF TRBJ2-7 TRBV9 medium-sized
CASSPQGNQPQHF TRBJ1-5 TRBV6-6 NA
CASSARLAGGTDTQYF TRBJ2-3 TRBV9 NA
CASSDGWGTEQETQYF TRBJ2-5 TRBV2 NA
CASSLSQGEDEAFF TRBJ1-1 TRBV5-6 NA
CASSPGSGANVLTF TRBJ2-6 TRBV6-6 NA
CASSQFAGQGNGYTF TRBJ1-2 TRBV4-2 NA
CASGLVGLAAKRVELFF TRBJ2-2 TRBV12-5 NA
CSVEGASTNYGYTF TRBJ1-2 TRBV29-1 few
CASSSAGTPNQPQHF TRBJ1-5 TRBV6-5 NA
CASSWQLDSEQYF TRBJ2-7 TRBV27 few
CASSFVTSGSRETQYF TRBJ2-5 TRBV28 NA
CASRLVLMSPKDTYEQYF TRBJ2-7 TRBV23-1 NA
CASSLGVSNQPQHF TRBJ1-5 TRBV5-1 NA
CATWDSRHHEQYF TRBJ2-7 TRBV10-3 NA